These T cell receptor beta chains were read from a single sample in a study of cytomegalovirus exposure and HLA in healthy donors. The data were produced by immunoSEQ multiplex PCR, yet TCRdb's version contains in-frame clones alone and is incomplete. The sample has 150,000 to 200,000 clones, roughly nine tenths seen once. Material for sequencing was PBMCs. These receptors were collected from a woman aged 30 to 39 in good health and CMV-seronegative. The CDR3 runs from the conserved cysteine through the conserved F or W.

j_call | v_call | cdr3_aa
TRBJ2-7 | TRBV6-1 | CASSEGTGGSYEQYF
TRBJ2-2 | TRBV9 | CASRTGLAGVGTGELFF
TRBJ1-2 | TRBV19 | CASSIQPSLYGYTF
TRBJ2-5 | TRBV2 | CASLSGGEETQYF
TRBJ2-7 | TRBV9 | CASSDPAGVSSYEQYF
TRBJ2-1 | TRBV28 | CASSLGGEQFF
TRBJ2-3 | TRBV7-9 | CASSLTSGLTDTQYF
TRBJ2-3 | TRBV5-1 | CASSLDVVSTDTQYF
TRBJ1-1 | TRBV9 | CASSVAQGNGAEAFF
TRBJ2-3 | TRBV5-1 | CASSLFSTGTSGRLSDTQYF
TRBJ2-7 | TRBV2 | CASSEDRGPNEQYF
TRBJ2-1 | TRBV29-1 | CSVEKGYNEQFF
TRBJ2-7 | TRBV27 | CASSLVRGTPDEQYF
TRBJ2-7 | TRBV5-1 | CASSVGPEYEQYF
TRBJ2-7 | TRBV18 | CASSPHRSYEQYF
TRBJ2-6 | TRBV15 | CATSRGLPPDSGANVLTF
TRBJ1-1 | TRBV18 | CASSPSGKNTEAFF
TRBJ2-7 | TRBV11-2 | CASSLFPSGYEQYF
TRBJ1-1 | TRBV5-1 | CASSLDGRTLTEAFF
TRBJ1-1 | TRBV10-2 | CASNTDRNTEAFF
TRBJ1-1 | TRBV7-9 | CASRKTGGTNTEAFF
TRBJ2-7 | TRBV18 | CASSPRGNYEQYF
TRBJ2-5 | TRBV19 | CASSIRSAGGLETQYF
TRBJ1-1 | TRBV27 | CASSWGAPGTEAFF
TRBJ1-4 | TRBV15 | CATSRGVSEGEKLFF
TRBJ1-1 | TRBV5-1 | CASSYVMNTEAFF
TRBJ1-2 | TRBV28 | CASSFRGFNGYTF
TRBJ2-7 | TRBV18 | CASSPRPGQRNEQYF
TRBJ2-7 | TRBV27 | CASSLARSSYEQYF
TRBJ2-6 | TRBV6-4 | CASSDSTSRYGANVLTF